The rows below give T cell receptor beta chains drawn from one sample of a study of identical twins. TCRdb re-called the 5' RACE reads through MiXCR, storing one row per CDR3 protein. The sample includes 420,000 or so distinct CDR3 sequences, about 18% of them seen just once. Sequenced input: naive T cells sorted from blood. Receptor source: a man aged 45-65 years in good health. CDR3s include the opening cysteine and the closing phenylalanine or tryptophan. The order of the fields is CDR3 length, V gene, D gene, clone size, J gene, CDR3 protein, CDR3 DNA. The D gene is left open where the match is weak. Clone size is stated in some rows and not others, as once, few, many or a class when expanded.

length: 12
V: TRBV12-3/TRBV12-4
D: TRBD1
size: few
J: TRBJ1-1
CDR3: CASGQGNTEAFF
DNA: TGTGCCAGTGGACAGGGGAACACTGAAGCTTTCTTT

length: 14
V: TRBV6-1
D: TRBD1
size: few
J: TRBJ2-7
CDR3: CASSGGQGNYEQYF
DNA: TGTGCCAGCAGTGGGGGACAGGGAAACTACGAGCAGTACTTC

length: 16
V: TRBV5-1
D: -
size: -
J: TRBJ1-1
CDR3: CASLLLQGIEDTEAFF
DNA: TGCGCCAGCCTCCTCCTACAGGGAATAGAGGACACTGAAGCTTTCTTT

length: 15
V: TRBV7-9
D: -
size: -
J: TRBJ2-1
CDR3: CASSLERLGKGEQFF
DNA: TGTGCCAGCAGCTTGGAGCGGCTCGGGAAGGGTGAGCAGTTCTTC

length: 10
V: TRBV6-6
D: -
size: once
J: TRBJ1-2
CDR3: CASSYVGYTF
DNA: TGTGCCAGCAGTTATGTTGGCTACACCTTC

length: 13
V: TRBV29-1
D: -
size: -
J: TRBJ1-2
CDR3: CSVDNGVLGGYTF
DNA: TGCAGCGTTGATAACGGTGTGTTGGGTGGCTACACCTTC

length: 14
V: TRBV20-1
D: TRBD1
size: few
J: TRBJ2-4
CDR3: CSARDGTGRNIQYF
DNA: TGCAGTGCTAGAGATGGGACAGGCCGAAACATTCAGTACTTC

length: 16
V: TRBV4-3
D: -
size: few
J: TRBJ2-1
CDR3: CASSQEWVRTYNEQFF
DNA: TGCGCCAGCAGCCAAGAGTGGGTTAGGACCTACAATGAGCAGTTCTTC

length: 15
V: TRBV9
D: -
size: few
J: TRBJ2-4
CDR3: CASSGDPGAKNIQYF
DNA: TGTGCCAGCAGCGGGGACCCCGGGGCCAAAAACATTCAGTACTTC

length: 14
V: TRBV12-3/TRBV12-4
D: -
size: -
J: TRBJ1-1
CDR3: CASSLTAFNTEAFF
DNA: TGTGCCAGCAGTTTAACAGCGTTCAACACTGAAGCTTTCTTT

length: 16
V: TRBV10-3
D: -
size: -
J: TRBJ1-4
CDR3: CAISESTAATNEKLFF
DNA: TGTGCCATCAGTGAGTCGACGGCTGCAACTAATGAAAAACTGTTTTTT

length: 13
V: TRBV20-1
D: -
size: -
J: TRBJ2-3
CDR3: CSALRQVADTQYF
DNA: TGCAGTGCCCTACGGCAGGTAGCAGATACGCAGTATTTT

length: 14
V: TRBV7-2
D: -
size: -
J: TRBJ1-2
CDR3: CASSLSEGSYGYTF
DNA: TGTGCCAGCAGCTTATCGGAGGGGTCCTATGGCTACACCTTC

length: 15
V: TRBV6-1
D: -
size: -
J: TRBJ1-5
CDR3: CASSDGTVSNQPQHF
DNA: TGTGCCAGCAGTGATGGGACGGTTAGCAATCAGCCCCAGCATTTT

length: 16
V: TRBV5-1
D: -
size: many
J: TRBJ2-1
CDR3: CASSLLPSGAYNEQFF
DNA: TGCGCCAGCAGCTTGCTCCCCAGCGGAGCCTACAATGAGCAGTTCTTC

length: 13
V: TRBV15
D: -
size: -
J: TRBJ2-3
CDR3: CATSRDPPDTQYF
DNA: TGTGCCACCAGCAGAGATCCCCCAGATACGCAGTATTTT

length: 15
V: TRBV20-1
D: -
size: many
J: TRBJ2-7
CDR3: CSARDVVDISYEQYF
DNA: TGCAGTGCTAGAGATGTAGTGGACATCTCCTACGAGCAGTACTTC

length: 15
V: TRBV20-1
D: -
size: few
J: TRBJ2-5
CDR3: CSARERTDQVETQYF
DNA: TGCAGTGCTAGGGAACGGACAGACCAAGTGGAGACCCAGTACTTC

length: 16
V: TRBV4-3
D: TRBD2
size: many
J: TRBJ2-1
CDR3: CASSQDVGGGGNEQFF
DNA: TGCGCCAGCAGCCAAGACGTGGGCGGGGGGGGGAATGAGCAGTTCTTC

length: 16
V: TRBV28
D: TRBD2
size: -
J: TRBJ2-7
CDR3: CASSQPPGLAGQRQYF
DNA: TGTGCCAGCAGCCAACCTCCGGGACTAGCGGGACAACGGCAGTACTTC

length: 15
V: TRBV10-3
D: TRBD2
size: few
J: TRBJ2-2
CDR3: CAIRGLAGDVGELFF
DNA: TGTGCCATCAGGGGACTAGCGGGAGACGTCGGGGAGCTGTTTTTT

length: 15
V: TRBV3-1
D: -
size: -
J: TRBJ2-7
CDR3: CASSTRRTRAYEQYF
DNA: TGTGCCAGCAGCACCCGTCGTACCAGGGCCTACGAGCAGTACTTC

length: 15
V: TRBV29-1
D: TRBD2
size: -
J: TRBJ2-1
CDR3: CSAQRTSGANNEQFF
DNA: TGCAGCGCCCAAAGGACTAGCGGGGCTAACAATGAGCAGTTCTTC

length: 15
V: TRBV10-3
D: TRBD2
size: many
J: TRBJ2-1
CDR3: CAITPGLAGANEQFF
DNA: TGTGCCATCACCCCTGGACTAGCGGGAGCTAATGAGCAGTTCTTC

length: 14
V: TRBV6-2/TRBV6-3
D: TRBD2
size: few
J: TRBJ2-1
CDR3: CATAGTSISNEQFF
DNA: TGTGCCACTGCCGGGACTAGCATATCGAATGAGCAGTTCTTC

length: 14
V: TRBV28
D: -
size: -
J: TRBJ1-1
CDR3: CASSFSQANAEAFF
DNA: TGTGCCAGCAGTTTTAGCCAAGCCAACGCTGAAGCTTTCTTT

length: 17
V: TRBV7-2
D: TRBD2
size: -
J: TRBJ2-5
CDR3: CASSLRGATSGVGTQYF
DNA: TGTGCCAGCAGCCTCCGAGGGGCGACTAGCGGGGTTGGGACCCAGTACTTC

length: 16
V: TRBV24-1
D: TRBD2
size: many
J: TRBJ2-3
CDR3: CATSDRTGLAADTQYF
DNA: TGTGCCACCAGTGATCGAACGGGACTAGCGGCAGATACGCAGTATTTT

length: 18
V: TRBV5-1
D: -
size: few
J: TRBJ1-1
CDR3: CASSTGFRETTKNTEAFF
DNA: TGCGCCAGCAGCACGGGATTCCGGGAAACTACCAAGAACACTGAAGCTTTCTTT

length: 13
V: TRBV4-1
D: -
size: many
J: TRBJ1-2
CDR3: CASSQAGFYGYTF
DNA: TGCGCCAGCAGCCAAGCAGGGTTCTATGGCTACACCTTC

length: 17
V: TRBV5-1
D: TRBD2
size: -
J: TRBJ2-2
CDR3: CASSPSGGQPGTGELFF
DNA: TGCGCCAGCAGTCCTAGCGGGGGTCAGCCAGGTACCGGGGAGCTGTTTTTT

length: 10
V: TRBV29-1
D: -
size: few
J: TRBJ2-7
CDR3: CSVRQVEQYF
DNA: TGCAGCGTTAGGCAGGTCGAGCAGTACTTC

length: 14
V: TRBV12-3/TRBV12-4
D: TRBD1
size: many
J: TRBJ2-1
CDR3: CASSLTGDSDEQFF
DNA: TGTGCCAGCAGTTTGACCGGGGACAGCGATGAGCAGTTCTTC

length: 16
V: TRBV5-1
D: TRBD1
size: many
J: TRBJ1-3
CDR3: CASSLGQRTSGNTIYF
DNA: TGCGCCAGCAGCCTGGGACAGAGGACCTCTGGAAACACCATATATTTT

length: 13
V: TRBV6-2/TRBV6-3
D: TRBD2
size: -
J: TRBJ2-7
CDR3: CASRKRDYYEQYF
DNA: TGTGCCAGCAGAAAACGGGACTACTACGAGCAGTACTTC

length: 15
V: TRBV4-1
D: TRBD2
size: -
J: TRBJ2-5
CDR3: CASSQLTSGVKTQYF
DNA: TGCGCCAGCAGCCAACTGACTAGCGGGGTGAAGACCCAGTACTTC

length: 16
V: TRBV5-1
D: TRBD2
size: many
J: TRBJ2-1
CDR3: CASSFPTSGSYNEQFF
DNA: TGCGCCAGCAGCTTCCCGACTAGCGGGAGTTACAATGAGCAGTTCTTC

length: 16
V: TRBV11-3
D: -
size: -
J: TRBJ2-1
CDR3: CASSRVGVTLPNEQFF
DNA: TGTGCCAGCAGCCGCGTCGGGGTCACCCTACCCAATGAGCAGTTCTTC

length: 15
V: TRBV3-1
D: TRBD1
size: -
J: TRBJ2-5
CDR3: CASSQGTGNQETQYF
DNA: TGTGCCAGCAGCCAAGGGACAGGTAACCAAGAGACCCAGTACTTC

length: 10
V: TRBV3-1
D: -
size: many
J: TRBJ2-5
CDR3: CASSHETQYF
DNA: TGTGCCAGCAGCCATGAGACCCAGTACTTC

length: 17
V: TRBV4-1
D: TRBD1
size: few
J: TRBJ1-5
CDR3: CASSLGTGDYSNQPQHF
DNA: TGCGCCAGCAGCCTCGGGACAGGGGATTATAGCAATCAGCCCCAGCATTTT

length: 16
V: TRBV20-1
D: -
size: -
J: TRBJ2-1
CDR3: CSARDTILSSYNEQFF
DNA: TGCAGTGCTAGAGATACTATATTGAGCTCCTACAATGAGCAGTTCTTC

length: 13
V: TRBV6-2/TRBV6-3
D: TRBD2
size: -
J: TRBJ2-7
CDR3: CASRPGGTYEQYF
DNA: TGTGCCAGCAGGCCCGGGGGGACCTACGAGCAGTACTTC

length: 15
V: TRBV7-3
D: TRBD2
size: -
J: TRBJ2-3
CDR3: CASSDGLAPAVTQYF
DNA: TGTGCCAGCAGCGACGGACTAGCGCCGGCAGTTACGCAGTATTTT

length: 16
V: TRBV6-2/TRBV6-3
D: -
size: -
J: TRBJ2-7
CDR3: CASSYWGDTTFSEQYF
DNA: TGTGCCAGCAGTTACTGGGGTGACACCACTTTCTCCGAGCAGTACTTC